The rows below give T cell receptor beta chains drawn from one sample of a study of T cells after posttransplantation cyclophosphamide. Only in-frame clones appear in the TCRdb table, and some are missing; sequencing was by immunoSEQ multiplex PCR. The sample has around 8,700 clones, none seen only once. Sequenced material: PBMCs, taken after an allogeneic stem cell transplant with post-transplant cyclophosphamide. The receptors shown here come from a male patient younger than 45 who received an allogeneic stem cell transplant from an unrelated donor, was CMV-positive, and had acute and chronic GVHD. The T cells may partly be graft donor cells. Both conserved end residues are part of each CDR3. A D gene is named only where the DNA matches it firmly. Rows may omit the clone size; those that give it use once, few, many or a size class.

D gene: TRBD2; J gene: TRBJ2-7; V gene: TRBV7-8; clone size: many; CDR3 protein: CASSLTGLASTYEQYF; CDR3 DNA: TGTGCCAGCAGCTTAACAGGACTAGCGAGTACCTACGAGCAGTACTTC
D gene: -; J gene: TRBJ2-4; V gene: TRBV6-2/TRBV6-3; clone size: many; CDR3 protein: CASRQGSNIQYF; CDR3 DNA: TGTGCCAGCAGACAGGGCTCGAACATTCAGTACTTC
D gene: TRBD2; J gene: TRBJ2-1; V gene: TRBV29-1; clone size: many; CDR3 protein: CSAYGGRAPGNEQFF; CDR3 DNA: TGCAGTGCTTATGGCGGGAGGGCCCCGGGGAATGAGCAGTTCTTC
D gene: -; J gene: TRBJ2-4; V gene: TRBV27; clone size: many; CDR3 protein: CASSSLSTGWGKNIQYF; CDR3 DNA: TGTGCCAGCAGTTCTTTATCGACAGGCTGGGGCAAAAACATTCAGTACTTC
D gene: TRBD1; J gene: TRBJ1-5; V gene: TRBV12-3/TRBV12-4; clone size: many; CDR3 protein: CASRRETGGNQPQHF; CDR3 DNA: TGTGCCAGCAGGCGGGAGACAGGGGGCAATCAGCCCCAGCATTTT
D gene: -; J gene: TRBJ2-7; V gene: TRBV7-2; clone size: many; CDR3 protein: CASSLAAGRGHEQYF; CDR3 DNA: TGTGCCAGCAGCTTAGCGGCCGGCAGGGGCCACGAGCAGTACTTC
D gene: -; J gene: TRBJ2-1; V gene: TRBV7-2; clone size: many; CDR3 protein: CASSPQNNEQFF; CDR3 DNA: TGTGCCAGCAGCCCACAAAACAATGAGCAGTTCTTC
D gene: TRBD1; J gene: TRBJ2-7; V gene: TRBV10-2; clone size: medium-sized; CDR3 protein: CASGDRSSYEQYF; CDR3 DNA: TGCGCCAGCGGGGACAGGAGCTCCTACGAGCAGTACTTC
D gene: -; J gene: TRBJ1-1; V gene: TRBV6-1; clone size: many; CDR3 protein: CASGDGLYTEAFF; CDR3 DNA: TGTGCCAGCGGGGACGGACTATACACTGAAGCTTTCTTT
D gene: TRBD1; J gene: TRBJ2-5; V gene: TRBV23-1; clone size: medium-sized; CDR3 protein: CASSDRVRQETQYF; CDR3 DNA: TGCGCCAGCAGCGACAGGGTTCGCCAAGAGACCCAGTACTTC
D gene: -; J gene: TRBJ2-1; V gene: TRBV4-3; clone size: medium-sized; CDR3 protein: CASSQDGPYEQFF; CDR3 DNA: TGCGCCAGCAGCCAAGATGGGCCATACGAGCAGTTCTTC
D gene: -; J gene: TRBJ1-1; V gene: TRBV4-1; clone size: many; CDR3 protein: CASSQVNLISYTEAFF; CDR3 DNA: TGCGCCAGCAGCCAAGTGAATCTGATTAGTTACACTGAAGCTTTCTTT
D gene: TRBD2; J gene: TRBJ2-5; V gene: TRBV10-3; clone size: medium-sized; CDR3 protein: CAISQTSEETQYF; CDR3 DNA: TGTGCCATCAGTCAGACTAGCGAGGAGACCCAGTACTTC
D gene: TRBD1; J gene: TRBJ1-3; V gene: TRBV4-3; clone size: many; CDR3 protein: CASSQDATGNGNTIYF; CDR3 DNA: TGCGCCAGCAGCCAAGATGCGACAGGGAATGGAAACACCATATATTTT
D gene: TRBD1; J gene: TRBJ2-3; V gene: TRBV7-9; clone size: many; CDR3 protein: CASSSGQGGTDTQYF; CDR3 DNA: TGTGCCAGCAGCTCAGGACAGGGCGGCACAGATACGCAGTATTTT
D gene: -; J gene: TRBJ1-2; V gene: TRBV12-3/TRBV12-4; clone size: many; CDR3 protein: CASTLGGGYTF; CDR3 DNA: TGTGCCAGCACCTTGGGGGGGGGCTACACCTTC
D gene: -; J gene: TRBJ2-3; V gene: TRBV15; clone size: many; CDR3 protein: CATSSVIAVTIDTQYF; CDR3 DNA: TGTGCCACCAGCAGTGTCATAGCTGTAACGATAGATACGCAGTATTTT
D gene: TRBD1; J gene: TRBJ1-4; V gene: TRBV7-2; clone size: many; CDR3 protein: CASSFSPLLTGVDEKLFF; CDR3 DNA: TGTGCCAGCAGCTTCTCCCCTCTCCTGACAGGGGTTGATGAAAAACTGTTTTTT
D gene: TRBD2; J gene: TRBJ2-3; V gene: TRBV6-5; clone size: -; CDR3 protein: CASSGLAGGTDTQYF; CDR3 DNA: TGTGCCAGCAGCGGACTAGCGGGGGGCACAGATACGCAGTATTTT
D gene: TRBD2; J gene: TRBJ2-1; V gene: TRBV28; clone size: many; CDR3 protein: CASSLWGTSGNSYNEQFF; CDR3 DNA: TGTGCCAGCAGTTTATGGGGGACTAGCGGGAACTCCTACAATGAGCAGTTCTTC
D gene: -; J gene: TRBJ1-1; V gene: TRBV28; clone size: medium-sized; CDR3 protein: CASRGFGQPEAFF; CDR3 DNA: TGTGCCAGCAGGGGTTTCGGACAGCCTGAAGCTTTCTTT
D gene: TRBD1; J gene: TRBJ1-2; V gene: TRBV7-2; clone size: many; CDR3 protein: CASTGTGDYYGYTF; CDR3 DNA: TGTGCCAGCACCGGGACAGGGGACTACTATGGCTACACCTTC
D gene: -; J gene: TRBJ2-7; V gene: TRBV11-3; clone size: many; CDR3 protein: CASSLDQARATYEQYF; CDR3 DNA: TGTGCCAGCAGCTTAGATCAGGCCAGGGCAACCTACGAGCAGTACTTC
D gene: -; J gene: TRBJ2-6; V gene: TRBV6-9; clone size: many; CDR3 protein: CASSYSGRGDRGANVLTF; CDR3 DNA: TGTGCCAGCAGTTATTCCGGCAGGGGGGACCGTGGGGCCAACGTCCTGACTTTC
D gene: TRBD1; J gene: TRBJ1-5; V gene: TRBV19; clone size: many; CDR3 protein: CASSINRGQAVNQPQHF; CDR3 DNA: TGTGCCAGTAGTATAAACAGGGGGCAGGCCGTTAATCAGCCCCAGCATTTT
D gene: TRBD1; J gene: TRBJ2-5; V gene: TRBV6-5; clone size: few; CDR3 protein: CASSYGRGQETQYF; CDR3 DNA: TGTGCCAGCAGTTACGGCAGGGGGCAAGAGACCCAGTACTTC
D gene: -; J gene: TRBJ1-2; V gene: TRBV12-3/TRBV12-4; clone size: many; CDR3 protein: CASSYYGYTF; CDR3 DNA: TGTGCCAGCAGCTACTATGGCTACACCTTC
D gene: TRBD1; J gene: TRBJ2-3; V gene: TRBV6-4; clone size: many; CDR3 protein: CASSDGQGADTQYF; CDR3 DNA: TGTGCCAGCAGTGACGGACAGGGGGCAGATACGCAGTATTTT
D gene: -; J gene: TRBJ1-2; V gene: TRBV6-1; clone size: many; CDR3 protein: CASSEGGPGTPYGYTF; CDR3 DNA: TGTGCCAGCAGTGAAGGGGGGCCGGGCACCCCTTATGGCTACACCTTC
D gene: -; J gene: TRBJ1-2; V gene: TRBV18; clone size: many; CDR3 protein: CASSPIEEGGYTF; CDR3 DNA: TGTGCCAGCTCACCAATCGAAGAGGGTGGCTACACCTTC
D gene: TRBD2; J gene: TRBJ2-2; V gene: TRBV5-1; clone size: many; CDR3 protein: CASSAGDTNTGELFF; CDR3 DNA: TGCGCCAGCAGCGCGGGGGATACGAACACCGGGGAGCTGTTTTTT
D gene: TRBD2; J gene: TRBJ2-1; V gene: TRBV28; clone size: many; CDR3 protein: CASSPLPIKRGDNEQFF; CDR3 DNA: TGTGCCAGCAGTCCCCTCCCCATTAAGCGGGGGGACAATGAGCAGTTCTTC
D gene: -; J gene: TRBJ2-4; V gene: TRBV5-4; clone size: medium-sized; CDR3 protein: CASSIRGRGDIQYF; CDR3 DNA: TGTGCCAGCAGCATTAGGGGGCGCGGGGACATTCAGTACTTC
D gene: -; J gene: TRBJ1-6; V gene: TRBV12-3/TRBV12-4; clone size: many; CDR3 protein: CASSLTGHRSPLHF; CDR3 DNA: TGTGCCAGCAGCCTCACAGGGCATCGATCACCCCTCCACTTT
D gene: -; J gene: TRBJ1-1; V gene: TRBV7-2; clone size: medium-sized; CDR3 protein: CASSLAAGGVNAFF; CDR3 DNA: TGTGCCAGCAGCTTAGCCGCAGGCGGGGTAAATGCTTTCTTT
D gene: TRBD2; J gene: TRBJ2-3; V gene: TRBV7-3; clone size: many; CDR3 protein: CASSLSSGSVSDTQYF; CDR3 DNA: TGTGCCAGCAGCCTCTCTAGCGGGAGTGTCTCAGATACGCAGTATTTT
D gene: -; J gene: TRBJ2-1; V gene: TRBV5-5; clone size: many; CDR3 protein: CASSLEARMNEQFF; CDR3 DNA: TGTGCCAGCAGCTTGGAAGCGCGTATGAATGAGCAGTTCTTC
D gene: -; J gene: TRBJ2-7; V gene: TRBV7-9; clone size: many; CDR3 protein: CASSRQKRREQYF; CDR3 DNA: TGTGCCAGCAGCCGACAGAAAAGACGCGAGCAGTACTTC
D gene: TRBD1; J gene: TRBJ2-7; V gene: TRBV5-1; clone size: many; CDR3 protein: CASRGQAYEQYF; CDR3 DNA: TGCGCCAGCAGGGGACAGGCCTACGAGCAGTACTTC
D gene: TRBD1; J gene: TRBJ2-7; V gene: TRBV6-2/TRBV6-3; clone size: many; CDR3 protein: CASRTGVGYEQYF; CDR3 DNA: TGTGCCAGCCGAACAGGGGTGGGCTACGAGCAGTACTTC
D gene: TRBD1; J gene: TRBJ2-7; V gene: TRBV7-9; clone size: many; CDR3 protein: CASSHKQGVDYEQYF; CDR3 DNA: TGTGCCAGCAGCCATAAACAGGGGGTCGACTACGAGCAGTACTTC
D gene: TRBD2; J gene: TRBJ2-2; V gene: TRBV13; clone size: few; CDR3 protein: CASSLRTSGNTGELFF; CDR3 DNA: TGTGCCAGCAGCTTAAGGACTAGCGGGAACACCGGGGAGCTGTTTTTT
D gene: -; J gene: TRBJ1-1; V gene: TRBV30; clone size: many; CDR3 protein: CAWTRALNTEAFF; CDR3 DNA: TGTGCCTGGACGAGGGCATTGAACACTGAAGCTTTCTTT
D gene: TRBD1; J gene: TRBJ1-1; V gene: TRBV27; clone size: many; CDR3 protein: CASSPSGGTEAFF; CDR3 DNA: TGTGCCAGCAGTCCCTCAGGGGGCACTGAAGCTTTCTTT
D gene: TRBD2; J gene: TRBJ2-7; V gene: TRBV4-3; clone size: many; CDR3 protein: CASSRQTSGYEQYF; CDR3 DNA: TGCGCCAGCAGCCGGCAGACTAGCGGCTACGAGCAGTACTTC